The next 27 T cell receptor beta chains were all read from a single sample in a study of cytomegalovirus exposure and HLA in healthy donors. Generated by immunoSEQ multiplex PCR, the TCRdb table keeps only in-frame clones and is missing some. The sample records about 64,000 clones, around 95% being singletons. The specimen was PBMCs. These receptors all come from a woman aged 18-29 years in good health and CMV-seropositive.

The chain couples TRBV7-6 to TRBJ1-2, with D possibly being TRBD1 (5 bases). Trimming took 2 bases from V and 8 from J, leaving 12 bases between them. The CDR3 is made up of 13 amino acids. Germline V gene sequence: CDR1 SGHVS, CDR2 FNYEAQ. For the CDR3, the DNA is TGTGCCAGCAGCTTACAAGGGGCGCAGGGCTACACCTTC. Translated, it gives CASSLQGAQGYTF.

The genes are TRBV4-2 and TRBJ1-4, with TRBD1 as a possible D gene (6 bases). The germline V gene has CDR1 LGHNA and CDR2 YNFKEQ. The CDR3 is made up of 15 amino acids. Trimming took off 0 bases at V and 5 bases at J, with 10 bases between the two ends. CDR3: CASSQEKQGNEKLFF. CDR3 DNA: TGTGCCAGCAGCCAAGAGAAACAGGGAAATGAAAAACTGTTTTTT.

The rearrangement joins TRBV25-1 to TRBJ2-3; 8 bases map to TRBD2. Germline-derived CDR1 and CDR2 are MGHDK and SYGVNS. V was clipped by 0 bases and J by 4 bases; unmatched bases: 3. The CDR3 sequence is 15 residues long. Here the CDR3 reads CASSEYGLAADTQYF. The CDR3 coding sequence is TGTGCCAGCAGTGAATATGGACTAGCTGCAGATACGCAGTATTTT. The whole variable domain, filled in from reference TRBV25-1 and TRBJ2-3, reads EADIYQTPRYLVIGTGKKITLECSQTMGHDKMYWYQQDPGMELHLIHYSYGVNSTEKGDLSSESTVSRIRTEHFPLTLESARPSHTSQYLCASSEYGLAADTQYFGPGTRLTVL.

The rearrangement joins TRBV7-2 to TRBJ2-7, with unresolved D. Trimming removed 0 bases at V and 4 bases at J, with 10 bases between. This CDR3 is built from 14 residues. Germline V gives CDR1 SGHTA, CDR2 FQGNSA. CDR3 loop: CASSLATVDYEQYF. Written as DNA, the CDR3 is TGTGCCAGCAGCTTAGCTACTGTAGATTACGAGCAGTACTTC.

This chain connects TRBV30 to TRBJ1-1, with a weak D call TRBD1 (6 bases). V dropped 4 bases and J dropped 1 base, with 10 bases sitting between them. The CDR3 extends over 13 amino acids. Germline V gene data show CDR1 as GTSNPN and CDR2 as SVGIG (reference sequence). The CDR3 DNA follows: TGTGCCTGGACGGGACATAGGAACACTGAAGCTTTCTTT. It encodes CAWTGHRNTEAFF.

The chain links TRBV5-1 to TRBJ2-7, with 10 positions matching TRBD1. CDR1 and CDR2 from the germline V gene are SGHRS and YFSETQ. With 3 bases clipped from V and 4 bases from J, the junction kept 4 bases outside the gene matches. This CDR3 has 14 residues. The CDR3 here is CASSSRQGAYEQYF. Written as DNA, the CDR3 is TGCGCCAGCAGCTCTAGACAGGGGGCGTACGAGCAGTACTTC.

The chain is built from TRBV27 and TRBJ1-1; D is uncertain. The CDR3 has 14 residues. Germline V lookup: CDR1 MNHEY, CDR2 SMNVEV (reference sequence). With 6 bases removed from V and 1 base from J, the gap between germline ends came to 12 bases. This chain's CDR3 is CASRLSRGNTEAFF. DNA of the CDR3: TGTGCCAGCAGGTTAAGCCGGGGGAACACTGAAGCTTTCTTT.

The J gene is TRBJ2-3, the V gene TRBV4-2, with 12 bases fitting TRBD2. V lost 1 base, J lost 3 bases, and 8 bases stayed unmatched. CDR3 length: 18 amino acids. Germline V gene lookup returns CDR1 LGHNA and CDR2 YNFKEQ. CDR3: CASSQGRTSGEGTDTQYF. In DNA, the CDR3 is TGTGCCAGCAGCCAAGGACGGACTAGCGGGGAGGGAACAGATACGCAGTATTTT.

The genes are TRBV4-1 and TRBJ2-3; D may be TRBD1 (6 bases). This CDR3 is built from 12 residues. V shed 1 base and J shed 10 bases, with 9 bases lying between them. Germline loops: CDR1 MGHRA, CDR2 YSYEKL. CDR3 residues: CASSQGRTAQYF. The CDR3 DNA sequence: TGCGCCAGCAGCCAAGGACGGACAGCGCAGTATTTT.

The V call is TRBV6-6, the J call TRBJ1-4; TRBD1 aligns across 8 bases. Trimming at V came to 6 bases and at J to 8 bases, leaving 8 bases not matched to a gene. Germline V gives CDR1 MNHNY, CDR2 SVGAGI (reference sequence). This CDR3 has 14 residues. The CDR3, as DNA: TGTGCCAGCAGGCTGACAGGGGAATGGGAAAAACTGTTTTTT. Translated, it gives CASRLTGEWEKLFF.

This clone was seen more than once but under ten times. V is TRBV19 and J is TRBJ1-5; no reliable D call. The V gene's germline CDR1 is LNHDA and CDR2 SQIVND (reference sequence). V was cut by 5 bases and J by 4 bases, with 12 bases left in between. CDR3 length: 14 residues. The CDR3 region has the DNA TGTGCCAGTAGTCCACCGGGTACAAATCAGCCCCAGCATTTT. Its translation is CASSPPGTNQPQHF.

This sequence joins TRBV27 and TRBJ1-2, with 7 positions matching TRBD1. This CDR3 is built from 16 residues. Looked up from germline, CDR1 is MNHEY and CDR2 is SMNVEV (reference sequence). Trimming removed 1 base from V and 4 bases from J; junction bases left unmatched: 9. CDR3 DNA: TGTGCCAGCAGTTTATACCCCCCCAGGGGGACCTATGGCTACACCTTC. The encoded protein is CASSLYPPRGTYGYTF.

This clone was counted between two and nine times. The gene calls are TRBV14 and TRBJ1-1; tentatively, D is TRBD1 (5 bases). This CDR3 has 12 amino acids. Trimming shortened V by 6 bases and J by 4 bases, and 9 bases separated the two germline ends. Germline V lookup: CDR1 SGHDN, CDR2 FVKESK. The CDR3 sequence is CASSGGGTEAFF. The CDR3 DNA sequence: TGTGCCAGCAGTGGGGGGGGCACTGAAGCTTTCTTT.

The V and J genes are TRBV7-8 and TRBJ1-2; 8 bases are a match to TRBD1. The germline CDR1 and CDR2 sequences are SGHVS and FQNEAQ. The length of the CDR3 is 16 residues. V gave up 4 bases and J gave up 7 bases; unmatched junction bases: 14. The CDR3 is CASSSGDRLWGSGYTF. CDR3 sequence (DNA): TGTGCCAGCAGCTCAGGGGACAGGCTCTGGGGCAGTGGCTACACCTTC. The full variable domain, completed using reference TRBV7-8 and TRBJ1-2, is GAGVSQSPRYKVAKRGQDVALRCDPISGHVSLFWYQQALGQGPEFLTYFQNEAQLDKSGLPSDRFFAERPEGSVSTLKIQRTQQEDSAVYLCASSSGDRLWGSGYTFGSGTRLTVV.

CDR3 DNA sequence: TGTGCCAGCGGGGGGGCAGGTCAGCCCCAGCATTTT. Amino acid sequence: CASGGAGQPQHF. This sequence joins TRBV21-1 and TRBJ1-5. TRBV21-1 is recorded as a pseudogene. The CDR3 loop spans 12 amino acids.

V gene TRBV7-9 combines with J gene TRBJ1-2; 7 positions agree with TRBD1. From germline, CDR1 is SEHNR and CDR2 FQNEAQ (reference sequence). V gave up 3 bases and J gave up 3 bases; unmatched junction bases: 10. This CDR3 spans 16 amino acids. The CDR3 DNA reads TGTGCCAGCAGCTTGGAGACAGGGTTCGCTGACTATGGCTACACCTTC. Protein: CASSLETGFADYGYTF.

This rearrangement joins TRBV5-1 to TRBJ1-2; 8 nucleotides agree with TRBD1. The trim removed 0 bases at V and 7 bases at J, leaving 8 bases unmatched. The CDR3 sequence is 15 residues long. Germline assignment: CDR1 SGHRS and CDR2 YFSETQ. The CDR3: CASSLVVTGDGGYTF. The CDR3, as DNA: TGCGCCAGCAGCTTGGTGGTGACAGGGGATGGTGGCTACACCTTC.

CDR3 sequence (DNA): TGTGCCAGCAGTTACACACCAGGGCAGGCATACGAGCAGTACTTC. It specifies CASSYTPGQAYEQYF. J is TRBJ2-7 and V is TRBV6-6; D may be TRBD1 (5 bases). This CDR3 comprises 15 residues. Deletions cut 2 bases from V and 4 bases from J, with 15 bases between. Per germline, CDR1 MNHNY and CDR2 SVGAGI (reference sequence).

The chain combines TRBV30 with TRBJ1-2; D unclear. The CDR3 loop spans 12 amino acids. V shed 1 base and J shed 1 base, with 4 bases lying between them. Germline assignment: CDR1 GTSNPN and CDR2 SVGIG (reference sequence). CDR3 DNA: TGTGCCTGGAGTGCCGTTAACTATGGCTACACCTTC. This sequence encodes CAWSAVNYGYTF.

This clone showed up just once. The chain's CDR3 is CASSLGRGDEKLFF. Written as DNA, the CDR3 is TGCGCCAGCAGCTTGGGCAGGGGGGATGAAAAACTGTTTTTT. The chain employs TRBV5-1 and TRBJ1-4; TRBD1 agrees at 7 bases. The CDR3 has 14 amino acids. J gave up 6 bases and V 0 bases, and 2 bases lay outside the gene matches. CDR1 and CDR2 (germline): SGHRS, YFSETQ.

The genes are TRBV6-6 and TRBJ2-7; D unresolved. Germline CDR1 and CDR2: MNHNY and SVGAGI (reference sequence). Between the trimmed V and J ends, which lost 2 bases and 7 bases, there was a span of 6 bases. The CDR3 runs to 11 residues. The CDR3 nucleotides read TGTGCCAGCAGTTACGTGGAGGAGCAGTACTTC. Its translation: CASSYVEEQYF.

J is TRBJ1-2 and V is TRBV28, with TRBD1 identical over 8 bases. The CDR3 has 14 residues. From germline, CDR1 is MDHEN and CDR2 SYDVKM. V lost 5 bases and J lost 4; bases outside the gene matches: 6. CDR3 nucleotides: TGTGCCAGCAGTACCGGACAGGGAAGCTATGGCTACACCTTC. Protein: CASSTGQGSYGYTF.

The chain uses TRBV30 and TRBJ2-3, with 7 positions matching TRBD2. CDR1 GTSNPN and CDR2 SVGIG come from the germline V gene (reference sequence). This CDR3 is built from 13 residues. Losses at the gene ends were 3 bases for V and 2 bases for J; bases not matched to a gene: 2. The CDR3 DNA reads TGTGCCTGGAGGGGGGGGTTCACAGATACGCAGTATTTT. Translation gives CAWRGGFTDTQYF.

The CDR3 is CSVEDLVQGASGNPTDTQYF. CDR3 nucleotide sequence: TGCAGCGTTGAAGATCTTGTACAGGGGGCGAGTGGGAACCCCACAGATACGCAGTATTTT. The chain employs TRBV29-1 and TRBJ2-3; 9 nucleotides match TRBD1. This CDR3 has 20 amino acids. The germline gives CDR1 SQVTM, CDR2 ANQGSEA. Trimming at V came to 0 bases and at J to 2 bases, leaving 18 bases not matched to a gene.

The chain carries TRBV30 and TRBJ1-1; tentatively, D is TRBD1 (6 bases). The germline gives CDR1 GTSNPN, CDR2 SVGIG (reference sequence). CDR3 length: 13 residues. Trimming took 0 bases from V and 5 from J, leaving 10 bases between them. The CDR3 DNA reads TGTGCCTGGAGTGTCCGCAGGGGTACTGAAGCTTTCTTT. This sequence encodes CAWSVRRGTEAFF.

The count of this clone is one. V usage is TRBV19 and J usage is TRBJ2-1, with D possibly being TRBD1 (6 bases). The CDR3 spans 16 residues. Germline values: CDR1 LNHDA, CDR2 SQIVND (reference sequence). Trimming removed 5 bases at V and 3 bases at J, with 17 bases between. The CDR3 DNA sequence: TGTGCCAGTAGTCCTAGGGGGTTAGAGTTCTACAATGAGCAGTTCTTC. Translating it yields CASSPRGLEFYNEQFF. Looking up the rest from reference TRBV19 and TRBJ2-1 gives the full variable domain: DGGITQSPKYLFRKEGQNVTLSCEQNLNHDAMYWYRQDPGQGLRLIYYSQIVNDFQKGDIAEGYSVSREKKESFPLTVTSAQKNPTAFYLCASSPRGLEFYNEQFFGPGTRLTVL.

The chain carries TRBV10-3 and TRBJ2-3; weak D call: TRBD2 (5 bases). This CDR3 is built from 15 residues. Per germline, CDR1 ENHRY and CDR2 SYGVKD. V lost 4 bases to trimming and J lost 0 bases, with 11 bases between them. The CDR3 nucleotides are TGTGCCATCAGTGTCGGACTCTCTAGCACAGATACGCAGTATTTT. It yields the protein CAISVGLSSTDTQYF.